The entry that follows covers one TCR beta chain sequence. Its antigen target is currently unknown. Within one base of it there is no much larger clone, and no base qualities were kept. The sample is drawn from a study of brain T cells in children with intractable seizures (dated by TCRdb to about 2021). For context, the study as a whole: As a first screen for immune gene transcripts, resected brain tissue from approximately 54 pediatric epilepsy surgery cases was run on a NanoString immunology panel. Among the roughly twelve selected surgery cases, eight also had pre-surgery blood sequenced, leaving four with brain tissue only.

For this chain, trimming is 5 bases at the V end and 6 bases at the J end, and the number of junction bases without a gene match is 16. Taken from the germline V gene, the CDR1 and CDR2 loops are MRHNA and SNTAGT. The CDR3 covers 16 residues, taking in both the cysteine and the phenylalanine. The CDR3 DNA has 48 bases and is translated from base 1. TCR beta chain sequences were generated from genomic DNA using the immunoSEQ assay. Processing in the source paper ran as follows. CDR3 sequences that did not begin with the conserved framework cysteine at position 104 were removed manually. To get clonality, the normalized Shannon's Diversity Index was subtracted from one, giving values from 0 (maximal diversity) to 1 (oligoclonal). To check whether a given CDR3 had different frequencies in two samples, for example brain versus blood, chi-squared comparison-of-proportions tests were used. Public clonotypes were found by searching immuneACCESS, and the VDJdb browser was used to assess similarity to known antiviral clonotypes. Not all clones reach the TCRdb copy of this immuneACCESS table, which keeps in-frame sequences only. Checked studies attribute under half of the gap to unresolved V genes and leave the rest unexplained. V, J and clone size were drawn from that table, and D and trimming were deduced from the DNA. This sample gives about 340,000 clones in total; 93% of them show up just once. The ten largest clones capture 5.5% to 6% of the sample.

This specimen's time point label, interpreted: blood from clinic visit 5 months post-surgery; TSC patient then seizure free. The surgery cases with the highest brain T cell transcript signatures were chosen for TCR beta chain sequencing of brain tissue, and also of blood when blood was available. Before surgery, patients had received at least one anti-epileptic drug. TCR-sequenced patients were children with drug-resistant epilepsy due to tuberous sclerosis complex, focal cortical dysplasia, Rasmussen encephalitis or hemimegalencephaly. Bulk genomic DNA was extracted from unsorted brain tissue and whole blood with the Monarch genomic DNA purification kit. Broader findings and caveats from the paper: Viral specificity was inferred solely from CDR3 sequence similarity, and the HCMV serostatus of the patients was not known. Because sequencing depth was different between pre-surgery and post-surgery blood, clones absent from the pre-surgery sample may reflect undersampling.

The sample in question was peripheral blood, obtained 4 to 5 months after surgery. The chain couples TRBV6-4 to TRBJ2-7; TRBD1 fits 7 bases in the junction. This receptor was taken from a boy younger than two with tuberous sclerosis and intractable seizures. The CDR3 has the sequence CASSNKARDREAEQYF. The bases are TGTGCCAGCAGTAACAAGGCCCGGGACAGAGAGGCCGAGCAGTACTTC.